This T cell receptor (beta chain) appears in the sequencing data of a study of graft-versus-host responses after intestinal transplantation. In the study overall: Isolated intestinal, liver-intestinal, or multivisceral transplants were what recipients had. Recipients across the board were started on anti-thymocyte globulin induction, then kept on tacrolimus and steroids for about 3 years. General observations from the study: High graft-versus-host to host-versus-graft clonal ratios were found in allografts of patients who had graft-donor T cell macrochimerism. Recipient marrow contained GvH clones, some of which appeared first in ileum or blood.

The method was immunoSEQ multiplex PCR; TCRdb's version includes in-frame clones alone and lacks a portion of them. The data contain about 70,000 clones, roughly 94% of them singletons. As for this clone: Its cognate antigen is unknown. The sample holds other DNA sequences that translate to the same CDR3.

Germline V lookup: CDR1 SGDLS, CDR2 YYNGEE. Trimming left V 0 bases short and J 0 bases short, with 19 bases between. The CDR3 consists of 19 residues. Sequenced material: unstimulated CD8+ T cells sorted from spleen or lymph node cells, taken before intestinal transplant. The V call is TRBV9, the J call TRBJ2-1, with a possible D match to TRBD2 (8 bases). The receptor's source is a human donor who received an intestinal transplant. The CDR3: CASSVDGRGAGGSYNEQFF. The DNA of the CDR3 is TGTGCCAGCAGCGTAGATGGCAGGGGGGCGGGGGGCTCCTACAATGAGCAGTTCTTC.